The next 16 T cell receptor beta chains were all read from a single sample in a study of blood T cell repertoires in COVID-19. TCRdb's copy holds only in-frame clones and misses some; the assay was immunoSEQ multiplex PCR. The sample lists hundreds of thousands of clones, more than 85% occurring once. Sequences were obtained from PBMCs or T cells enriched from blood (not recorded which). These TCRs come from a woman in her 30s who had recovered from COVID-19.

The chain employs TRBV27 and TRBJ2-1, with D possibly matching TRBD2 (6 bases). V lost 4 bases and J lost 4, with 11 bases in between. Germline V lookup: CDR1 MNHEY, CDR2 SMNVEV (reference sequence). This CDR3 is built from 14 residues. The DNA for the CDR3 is TGTGCCAGCAGTTACACGGGACTTTACAATGAGCAGTTCTTC. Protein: CASSYTGLYNEQFF.

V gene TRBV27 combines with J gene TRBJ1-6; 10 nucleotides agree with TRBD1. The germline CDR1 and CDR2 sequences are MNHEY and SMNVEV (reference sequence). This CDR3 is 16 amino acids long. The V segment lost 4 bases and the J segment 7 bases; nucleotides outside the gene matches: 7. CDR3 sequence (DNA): TGTGCCAGCAGTTGGCCGGGACAGGGGAGAAATTCACCCCTCCACTTT. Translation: CASSWPGQGRNSPLHF.

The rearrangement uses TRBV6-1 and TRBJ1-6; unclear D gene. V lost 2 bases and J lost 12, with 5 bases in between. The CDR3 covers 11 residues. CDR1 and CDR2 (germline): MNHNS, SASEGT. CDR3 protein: CASSERVPLHF. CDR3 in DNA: TGTGCCAGCAGTGAACGAGTACCCCTCCACTTT.

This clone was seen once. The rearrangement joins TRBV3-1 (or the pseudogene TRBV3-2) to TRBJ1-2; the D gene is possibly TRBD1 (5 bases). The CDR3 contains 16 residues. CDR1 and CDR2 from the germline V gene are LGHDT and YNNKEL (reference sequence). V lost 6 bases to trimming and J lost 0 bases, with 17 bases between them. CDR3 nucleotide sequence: TGTGCCAGCAGTCCTCCCTGGGGGGAAACTAACTATGGCTACACCTTC. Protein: CASSPPWGETNYGYTF.

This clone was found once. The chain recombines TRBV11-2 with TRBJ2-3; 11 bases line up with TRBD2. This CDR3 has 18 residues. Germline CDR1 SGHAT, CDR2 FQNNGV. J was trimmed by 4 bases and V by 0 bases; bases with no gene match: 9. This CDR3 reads CASSLDLTSGRIADTQYF. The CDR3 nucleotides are TGTGCCAGCAGCTTAGATCTAACTAGCGGGAGAATTGCAGATACGCAGTATTTT. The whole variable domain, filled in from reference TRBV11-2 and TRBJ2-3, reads EAGVAQSPRYKIIEKRQSVAFWCNPISGHATLYWYQQILGQGPKLLIQFQNNGVVDDSQLPKDRFSAERLKGVDSTLKIQPAKLEDSAVYLCASSLDLTSGRIADTQYFGPGTRLTVL.

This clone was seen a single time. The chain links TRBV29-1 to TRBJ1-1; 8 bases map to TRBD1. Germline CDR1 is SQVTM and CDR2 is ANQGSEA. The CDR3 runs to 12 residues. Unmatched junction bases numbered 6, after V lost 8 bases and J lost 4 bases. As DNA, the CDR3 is TGCAGCTCCAGGGGGCTGGGCACTGAAGCTTTCTTT. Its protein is CSSRGLGTEAFF.

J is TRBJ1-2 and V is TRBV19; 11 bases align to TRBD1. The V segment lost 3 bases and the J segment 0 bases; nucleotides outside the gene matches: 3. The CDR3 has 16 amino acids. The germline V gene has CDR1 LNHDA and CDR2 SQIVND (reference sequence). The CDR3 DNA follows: TGTGCCAGTAGTATTTGGGACAGGGGGACTAACTATGGCTACACCTTC. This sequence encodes CASSIWDRGTNYGYTF.

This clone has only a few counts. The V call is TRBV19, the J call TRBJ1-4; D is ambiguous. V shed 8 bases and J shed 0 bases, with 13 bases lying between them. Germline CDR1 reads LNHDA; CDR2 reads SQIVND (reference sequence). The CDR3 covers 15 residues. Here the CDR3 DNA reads TGTGCCAGTTCTCCGGTCTTTGCAACTAATGAAAAACTGTTTTTT. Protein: CASSPVFATNEKLFF.

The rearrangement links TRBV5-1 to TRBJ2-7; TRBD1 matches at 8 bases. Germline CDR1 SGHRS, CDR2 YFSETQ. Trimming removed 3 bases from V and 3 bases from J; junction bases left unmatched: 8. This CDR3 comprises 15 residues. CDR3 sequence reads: CASSSSTGVYYEQYF. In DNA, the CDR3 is TGCGCCAGCAGCTCGTCGACAGGGGTTTACTACGAGCAGTACTTC.

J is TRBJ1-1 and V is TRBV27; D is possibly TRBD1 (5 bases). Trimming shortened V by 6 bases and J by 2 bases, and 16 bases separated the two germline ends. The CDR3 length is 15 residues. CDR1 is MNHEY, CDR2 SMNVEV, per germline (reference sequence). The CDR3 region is CASSRDPGGNTEAFF. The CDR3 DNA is TGTGCCAGCAGCCGGGACCCGGGGGGTAACACTGAAGCTTTCTTT.

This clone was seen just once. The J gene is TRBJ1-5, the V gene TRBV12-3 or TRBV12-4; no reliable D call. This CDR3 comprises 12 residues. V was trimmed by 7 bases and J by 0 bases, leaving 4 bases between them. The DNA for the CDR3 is TGTGCCAGCACAGATAGCAATCAGCCCCAGCATTTT. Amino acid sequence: CASTDSNQPQHF.

The CDR3 is CASRGTGTGSYEQYF. The CDR3 coding sequence is TGTGCCAGCAGAGGAACCGGGACAGGGTCCTACGAGCAGTACTTC. The rearrangement links TRBV6-5 to TRBJ2-7, with TRBD1 matching 9 bases. CDR3 size: 15 residues. CDR1 and CDR2 from the germline V gene are MNHEY and SVGAGI. The V gene end was trimmed by 6 bases and the J gene end by 1 base; junction bases not matched to a gene: 7.

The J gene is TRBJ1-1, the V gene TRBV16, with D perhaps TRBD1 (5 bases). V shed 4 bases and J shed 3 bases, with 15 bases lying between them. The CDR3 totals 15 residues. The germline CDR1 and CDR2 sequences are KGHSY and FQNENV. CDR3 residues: CASSPVYGGDTEAFF. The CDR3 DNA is TGTGCCAGCAGCCCCGTTTACGGGGGAGACACTGAAGCTTTCTTT.

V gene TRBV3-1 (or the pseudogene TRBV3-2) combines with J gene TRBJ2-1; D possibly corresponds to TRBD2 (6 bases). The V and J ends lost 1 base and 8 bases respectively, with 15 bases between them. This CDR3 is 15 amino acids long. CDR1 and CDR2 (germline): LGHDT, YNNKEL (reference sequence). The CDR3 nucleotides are TGTGCCAGCAGCCAAGTTGGGACTCCGACGGATGAGCAGTTCTTC. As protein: CASSQVGTPTDEQFF.

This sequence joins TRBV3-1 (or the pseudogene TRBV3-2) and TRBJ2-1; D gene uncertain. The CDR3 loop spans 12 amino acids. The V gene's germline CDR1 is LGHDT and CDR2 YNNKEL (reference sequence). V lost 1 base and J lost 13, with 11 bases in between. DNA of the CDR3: TGTGCCAGCAGCCAAGCCCGGGTTACCCAGTTCTTC. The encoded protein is CASSQARVTQFF.

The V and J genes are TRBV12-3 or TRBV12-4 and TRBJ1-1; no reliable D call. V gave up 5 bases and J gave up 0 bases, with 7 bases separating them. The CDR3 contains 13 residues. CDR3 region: CASSTYLNTEAFF. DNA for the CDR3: TGTGCCAGCAGTACATACCTGAACACTGAAGCTTTCTTT.